This T cell receptor beta chain was captured in a study of OX40 agonist ivuxolimab in advanced cancers. Across the study: Of mixed ages from about 23 to 85 and averaging roughly 66 years, the group was around 78% male.

Clones were sequenced by immunoSEQ multiplex PCR, and TCRdb holds only the in-frame ones, with some missing. Of over 15,000 clones listed, about three quarters are singletons. This clone is a singleton in its sample. Germline CDR1 and CDR2: SGHAT and FQDESV (reference sequence). The CDR3 has 14 amino acids. Trimming took 1 base from V and 2 from J, leaving 8 bases between them. The V and J genes are TRBV11-1 and TRBJ1-1; the D is unclear. The material sequenced was CD4+ or CD8+ T cells sorted from blood, taken in a trial of the OX40 agonist ivuxolimab. The sequence came from an adult with an advanced solid tumor such as melanoma, head and neck, liver or kidney cancer. The CDR3 here is CASSLGGINTEAFF. As DNA, the CDR3 is TGTGCCAGCAGCTTAGGGGGTATAAACACTGAAGCTTTCTTT.